Listed here are 15 T cell receptor beta chains from one sample, sequenced in a study of cytomegalovirus exposure and HLA in healthy donors. The primer mix had 60 Vbeta and 13 Jbeta primers. Using immunoSEQ multiplex PCR, the repertoire was profiled, and TCRdb retains in-frame clones only, with some absent. This sample has approximately 200,000 clones, with around 75% found just once. Sequenced input: PBMCs. The source of these receptors is a woman in her 30s in good health and CMV-seropositive.

The chain carries TRBV5-1 and TRBJ2-1, with 7 nucleotides matching TRBD1. The CDR3 has 16 residues. V lost 1 base to trimming and J lost 2 bases; unmatched junction nucleotides: 6. CDR1 and CDR2 from the germline V gene are SGHRS and YFSETQ. The CDR3 spells CASSLRSTGAYNEQFF. In DNA, the CDR3 is TGCGCCAGCAGCTTGAGAAGCACAGGGGCCTACAATGAGCAGTTCTTC.

The chain carries TRBV5-1 and TRBJ2-2, with 10 nucleotides matching TRBD1. In germline, CDR1 is SGHRS, CDR2 YFSETQ. This CDR3 has 15 amino acids. The V gene end was trimmed by 3 bases and the J gene end by 7 bases; junction bases not matched to a gene: 6. The CDR3 nucleotides are TGCGCCAGCAGCTCAAGACAGGGGGCGGACGGGGAGCTGTTTTTT. Translating it yields CASSSRQGADGELFF.

Note on this clone: The sample contains more than one DNA sequence encoding this CDR3. The chain has TRBV28 and TRBJ2-7; 11 nucleotides line up with TRBD2. In germline, CDR1 is MDHEN, CDR2 SYDVKM. Trimming cost V 6 bases and J 2 bases; bases outside gene matches: 6. The CDR3 has 15 residues. For the CDR3, the DNA is TGTGCCAGCAGAGCCCTAGCGGGAGGTACCTACGAGCAGTACTTC. Translated, it gives CASRALAGGTYEQYF.

The rearrangement uses TRBV19 and TRBJ2-1; 13 positions agree with TRBD2. The CDR3 has 15 residues. Germline CDR1 reads LNHDA; CDR2 reads SQIVND (reference sequence). Losses at the gene ends were 7 bases for V and 8 bases for J; bases not matched to a gene: 8. The CDR3 loop is CASTPGLAGIDEQFF. DNA of the CDR3: TGTGCCAGTACTCCGGGACTAGCGGGAATAGATGAGCAGTTCTTC.

This sequence joins TRBV25-1 and TRBJ1-2; 10 bases map to TRBD1. Germline CDR1 reads MGHDK; CDR2 reads SYGVNS. V shed 8 bases, J shed 4 bases, and the junction held 4 bases outside the gene matches. The CDR3 is 13 amino acids. CDR3 residues: CASRTGGGYGYTF. The CDR3 DNA sequence: TGTGCCAGCCGGACAGGGGGTGGCTATGGCTACACCTTC.

The table lists this clone with a count of one. V and J are TRBV15 and TRBJ2-3; TRBD2 is a possible D gene (6 bases). Germline V CDR1 and CDR2: LNHNV, YYDKDF (reference sequence). Deletions cut 0 bases from V and 0 bases from J, with 16 bases between. CDR3 size: 18 residues. The chain's CDR3 is CATSRDLEAGYSTDTQYF. CDR3 nucleotides: TGTGCCACCAGCAGAGATCTTGAGGCGGGATATAGCACAGATACGCAGTATTTT.

This chain joins TRBV19 and TRBJ2-7, with 8 bases fitting TRBD1. Germline assignment: CDR1 LNHDA and CDR2 SQIVND (reference sequence). With 1 base clipped from V and 7 bases from J, the junction kept 6 bases outside the gene matches. CDR3 length: 14 amino acids. The CDR3 coding sequence is TGTGCCAGTAGTATAGGGACAGGGATGATGGAGCAGTACTTC. Its translation: CASSIGTGMMEQYF.

This chain links TRBV10-1 with TRBJ2-7; 9 bases agree with TRBD1. The CDR3 is 15 amino acids. V lost 4 bases to trimming and J lost 2 bases; unmatched junction nucleotides: 6. Germline V lookup: CDR1 WNHNN, CDR2 SYGVQD (reference sequence). For the CDR3, the DNA is TGCGCCAGCAGTGGGGGGGGACAGGGTACCTACGAGCAGTACTTC. This translates into CASSGGGQGTYEQYF.

The chain has TRBV7-9 and TRBJ2-2; 7 bases match TRBD2. Germline loops: CDR1 SEHNR, CDR2 FQNEAQ (reference sequence). V lost 5 bases and J lost 6; bases outside the gene matches: 0. The CDR3 totals 12 residues. CDR3 sequence reads: CASSGGAGELFF. In nucleotides, the CDR3 is TGTGCCAGCAGCGGGGGGGCCGGGGAGCTGTTTTTT.

A few counts support this clone. V gene TRBV28 combines with J gene TRBJ1-4; unclear D gene. The germline V and J ends were trimmed by 7 bases and 10 bases, with 16 bases remaining between them. CDR1 and CDR2 (germline): MDHEN, SYDVKM. The CDR3 sequence is 13 residues long. CDR3 amino acids: CASTQVGVGKLFF. The CDR3 nucleotides read TGTGCCAGCACCCAGGTTGGCGTGGGAAAACTGTTTTTT.

This clone has only a few counts. The genes are TRBV19 and TRBJ2-7; no clear D. V was cut by 5 bases and J by 2 bases, with 10 bases left in between. Germline V gene data show CDR1 as LNHDA and CDR2 as SQIVND (reference sequence). There are 13 residues in the CDR3. The CDR3 DNA is TGTGCCAGTAGTGCGGCCTCTACCTACGAGCAGTACTTC. Residues: CASSAASTYEQYF. The whole variable domain, filled in from reference TRBV19 and TRBJ2-7, reads DGGITQSPKYLFRKEGQNVTLSCEQNLNHDAMYWYRQDPGQGLRLIYYSQIVNDFQKGDIAEGYSVSREKKESFPLTVTSAQKNPTAFYLCASSAASTYEQYFGPGTRLTVT.

CDR3 sequence reads: CASRPTGGPTDTQYF. The CDR3 DNA follows: TGTGCCAGTAGGCCCACAGGGGGGCCCACAGATACGCAGTATTTT. V usage is TRBV19 and J usage is TRBJ2-3; 8 bases agree with TRBD1. Germline V lookup: CDR1 LNHDA, CDR2 SQIVND (reference sequence). This CDR3 contains 15 residues. The V gene end was trimmed by 6 bases and the J gene end by 2 bases; junction bases not matched to a gene: 7.

This clone appeared a single time. This chain joins TRBV7-6 and TRBJ1-1, with a weak D call TRBD1 (5 bases). CDR3 length: 14 residues. Germline V CDR1 and CDR2: SGHVS, FNYEAQ. Trimming pared 5 bases from V and 7 bases from J, leaving 17 bases between. CDR3 protein: CASSPPDQGSEAFF. Written as DNA, the CDR3 is TGTGCCAGCAGCCCCCCAGACCAGGGTAGTGAAGCTTTCTTT. Full variable domain (outside the CDR3, taken from reference TRBV7-6 and TRBJ1-1): GAGVSQSPRYKVTKRGQDVALRCDPISGHVSLYWYRQALGQGPEFLTYFNYEAQQDKSGLPNDRFSAERPEGSISTLTIQRTEQRDSAMYRCASSPPDQGSEAFFGQGTRLTVV.

The CDR3 sequence: CASSLVDSGRRNEQFF. In DNA, the CDR3 is TGTGCCAGCAGCTTAGTAGACAGCGGGAGGAGGAATGAGCAGTTCTTC. The genes are TRBV11-1 and TRBJ2-1; 9 nucleotides align to TRBD2. The V gene's germline CDR1 is SGHAT and CDR2 FQDESV (reference sequence). CDR3 length: 16 residues. J gave up 7 bases and V 1 base, and 8 bases lay outside the gene matches. The whole variable domain, remainder taken from reference TRBV11-1 and TRBJ2-1, is EAEVAQSPRYKITEKSQAVAFWCDPISGHATLYWYRQILGQGPELLVQFQDESVVDDSQLPKDRFSAERLKGVDSTLKIQPAELGDSAMYLCASSLVDSGRRNEQFFGPGTRLTVL.

V and J are TRBV11-3 and TRBJ2-1, with D maybe TRBD2 (6 bases). V was cut by 1 base and J by 6 bases, with 7 bases left in between. Germline V lookup: CDR1 SGHNT, CDR2 YENEEA. The CDR3 is made up of 13 amino acids. CDR3 loop: CASSLGGTNEQFF. The CDR3 nucleotides read TGTGCCAGCAGCTTAGGCGGGACCAATGAGCAGTTCTTC.